This T cell receptor beta chain was observed in a study of neurological immune-mediated disorders. Findings of the study overall: No CDR3 amino acid sequences were shared by expanded clones across subjects, suggesting private repertoires in all groups.

This clonotype has a count of ten or more. Its specificity is not known. The length of the CDR3 is 15 residues. Deletions cut 0 bases from V and 6 bases from J, with 16 bases between. Germline loops: CDR1 SGHRS, CDR2 YFSETQ. TCRdb re-analysed the 5' RACE reads in MiXCR, keeping a single row per CDR3 protein. The sample has roughly 88,000 distinct CDR3 sequences; approximately 3.5% are singletons. V is TRBV5-1 and J is TRBJ2-7; D is possibly TRBD2 (5 bases). Input material: PBMCs. The receptor comes from a woman in her forties or fifties with multiple sclerosis. This CDR3 reads CASSLGRAWGSEQYF. Written as DNA, the CDR3 is TGCGCCAGCAGCTTGGGGCGGGCCTGGGGATCCGAGCAGTACTTC.